This is a list of T cell receptor beta chains from one sample in a study of CD8 T cells in ankylosing spondylitis. TCRdb re-analysed the 5' RACE reads in MiXCR, keeping a single row per CDR3 protein. Here the sample spans tens of thousands of distinct CDR3 sequences, approximately 5.3% being singletons. Sequenced material: blood, either unsorted or a sorted T cell fraction (not recorded which). Receptor source: a male donor with ankylosing spondylitis or in good health (not recorded which). Each CDR3 is given with its conserved first and last residue. Fields, in order: V gene, J gene, clone size, D gene, CDR3 length, CDR3 protein, CDR3 DNA. A D gene is named only where the DNA matches it firmly. Size is stated as once, few, many, or a class for an expanded clone.

V gene: TRBV7-2; J gene: TRBJ2-1; clone size: many; D gene: .; CDR3 length: 11; CDR3 protein: CASSRRIEQFF; CDR3 DNA: TGTGCCAGCAGCCGACGAATTGAGCAGTTCTTC
V gene: TRBV25-1; J gene: TRBJ2-7; clone size: many; D gene: .; CDR3 length: 14; CDR3 protein: CASSEGGGHYEQYF; CDR3 DNA: TGTGCCAGCAGTGAAGGTGGGGGGCACTACGAGCAGTACTTC
V gene: TRBV5-1; J gene: TRBJ2-1; clone size: many; D gene: TRBD2; CDR3 length: 16; CDR3 protein: CASSLEGTRGYNEQFF; CDR3 DNA: TGCGCCAGCAGCTTGGAAGGGACTAGGGGGTACAATGAGCAGTTCTTC
V gene: TRBV7-2; J gene: TRBJ2-1; clone size: many; D gene: .; CDR3 length: 14; CDR3 protein: CASSSWGPPGEQFF; CDR3 DNA: TGTGCCAGCAGCTCTTGGGGACCGCCCGGAGAGCAGTTCTTC
V gene: TRBV18; J gene: TRBJ1-3; clone size: many; D gene: .; CDR3 length: 16; CDR3 protein: CASSPAGPGHGNTIYF; CDR3 DNA: TGTGCCAGCTCACCAGCGGGCCCGGGCCACGGAAACACCATATATTTT
V gene: TRBV19; J gene: TRBJ1-2; clone size: many; D gene: .; CDR3 length: 16; CDR3 protein: CASSRGGFVSIDGYTF; CDR3 DNA: TGTGCCAGTAGTAGGGGGGGGTTCGTTTCTATCGATGGCTACACCTTC
V gene: TRBV7-3; J gene: TRBJ2-1; clone size: many; D gene: .; CDR3 length: 16; CDR3 protein: CASSPLGGNFDNEQFF; CDR3 DNA: TGTGCCAGCAGCCCCCTGGGGGGCAATTTTGACAATGAGCAGTTCTTC
V gene: TRBV12-3/TRBV12-4; J gene: TRBJ2-7; clone size: many; D gene: TRBD1; CDR3 length: 13; CDR3 protein: CASNRQGNYEQYF; CDR3 DNA: TGTGCCAGCAACCGACAGGGGAACTACGAGCAGTACTTC
V gene: TRBV20-1; J gene: TRBJ1-6; clone size: many; D gene: TRBD1; CDR3 length: 17; CDR3 protein: CSALPAGTEYLDSPLHF; CDR3 DNA: TGCAGTGCCCTACCGGCCGGGACAGAATATTTGGATTCACCCCTCCACTTT
V gene: TRBV7-2; J gene: TRBJ2-7; clone size: many; D gene: TRBD2; CDR3 length: 17; CDR3 protein: CASSPSTSGGAFYEQYF; CDR3 DNA: TGTGCCAGCAGCCCCTCGACTAGCGGGGGGGCCTTCTACGAGCAGTACTTC
V gene: TRBV6-2/TRBV6-3; J gene: TRBJ2-1; clone size: many; D gene: .; CDR3 length: 15; CDR3 protein: CASSYLGSSYNEQFF; CDR3 DNA: TGTGCCAGCAGTTACTTGGGAAGCTCCTACAATGAGCAGTTCTTC
V gene: TRBV20-1; J gene: TRBJ2-1; clone size: many; D gene: .; CDR3 length: 15; CDR3 protein: CSAVTAVYSYNEQFF; CDR3 DNA: TGCAGTGCTGTCACAGCGGTCTACTCCTACAATGAGCAGTTCTTC
V gene: TRBV7-9; J gene: TRBJ2-1; clone size: many; D gene: .; CDR3 length: 12; CDR3 protein: CASSFSDSKQFF; CDR3 DNA: TGTGCCAGCAGTTTTTCCGACAGTAAGCAGTTCTTC
V gene: TRBV20-1; J gene: TRBJ2-2; clone size: many; D gene: .; CDR3 length: 15; CDR3 protein: CSARVSLQNTGELFF; CDR3 DNA: TGCAGTGCTAGAGTGTCTCTCCAGAACACCGGGGAGCTGTTTTTT
V gene: TRBV5-1; J gene: TRBJ2-4; clone size: many; D gene: .; CDR3 length: 15; CDR3 protein: CASKDRAEAKNIQYF; CDR3 DNA: TGCGCCAGCAAAGATCGGGCGGAGGCCAAAAACATTCAGTACTTC
V gene: TRBV12-3/TRBV12-4; J gene: TRBJ2-3; clone size: many; D gene: TRBD1; CDR3 length: 14; CDR3 protein: CASSPTGAGDTQYF; CDR3 DNA: TGTGCCAGCAGCCCTACAGGGGCGGGAGATACGCAGTATTTT
V gene: TRBV20-1; J gene: TRBJ2-1; clone size: many; D gene: TRBD1; CDR3 length: 15; CDR3 protein: CSASRTGRTYNEQFF; CDR3 DNA: TGCAGTGCCTCCAGGACAGGGAGGACCTACAATGAGCAGTTCTTC
V gene: TRBV20-1; J gene: TRBJ1-1; clone size: many; D gene: .; CDR3 length: 17; CDR3 protein: CSAANPVRGNMNTEAFF; CDR3 DNA: TGCAGTGCCGCAAACCCGGTGCGGGGTAATATGAACACTGAAGCTTTCTTT
V gene: TRBV13; J gene: TRBJ2-4; clone size: medium-sized; D gene: TRBD1; CDR3 length: 15; CDR3 protein: CASSLKGQGKNIQYF; CDR3 DNA: TGTGCCAGCAGCTTAAAGGGACAGGGCAAAAACATTCAGTACTTC